This T cell receptor (beta chain) is drawn from a study of blood T cell repertoires in COVID-19. Study-level information: The origin of the acute and convalescent COVID-19 samples was the United States, Italy and Spain. PBMCs, B-cell-depleted T cells, or T cells provided the cDNA or gDNA that made up the material.

In germline, CDR1 is LGHDT, CDR2 YNNKEL (reference sequence). This CDR3 spans 16 amino acids. Trimming at V came to 0 bases and at J to 7 bases, leaving 8 bases not matched to a gene. As handled by the study authors: Amplification with reference gene primers provided the estimates of nucleated cell counts. Only in-frame clones appear in the TCRdb table, and some are missing; sequencing was by immunoSEQ multiplex PCR. D and trimming come from the DNA, and the V and J calls and clone size come from that table. The table shows 95,000 to 100,000 clones, with approximately 87% occurring only once. Sequencing was performed on peripheral blood. This chain links TRBV3-1 (or the pseudogene TRBV3-2) with TRBJ2-1, with 8 bases aligning to TRBD2. The sequence was obtained from a woman aged 25 to 39 with acute or convalescent COVID-19. This CDR3 is CASSQDRGGLGNEQFF. Here the CDR3 DNA reads TGTGCCAGCAGCCAAGACCGGGGGGGCCTGGGAAATGAGCAGTTCTTC.